The clone carrying this TCR beta chain was counted at least ten times. The antigen is undetermined. This sample was included in a study of regulatory T cells in long-lasting Graves disease. Study outcomes and limitations: Accuracy could have been hurt by small sample size.

Time point: newly diagnosed GD, antithyroid drugs for less than 3 months. Extracted PBMC RNA gave rise to the TCR library. To make TCR beta libraries, researchers used iRepertoire HTBI primers and Arm-PCR of CDR3 regions. TCRdb ran MiXCR on the multiplex PCR reads and lists one entry per CDR3 protein. The sample consists of hundreds of thousands of distinct CDR3 sequences, roughly a sixth of them appearing once. These data also formed part of another study, on T cells in Graves' hyperthyroidism and ophthalmopathy. That source adds: Model output signaled ophthalmopathy a median approximately six months ahead of onset.

Source: peripheral blood mononuclear cells (PBMCs), taken at new diagnosis, from a patient treated with antithyroid drugs. This sequence was found in a man in his forties with Graves disease.

CDR3 sequence: CAWSLAGELFF. The DNA for the CDR3 is TGTGCCTGGAGTTTGGCCGGGGAGCTGTTTTTT. This chain uses TRBV30 with TRBJ2-2; D gene uncertain. The germline V gene encodes CDR1 GTSNPN and CDR2 SVGIG (reference sequence). V was clipped by 2 bases and J by 6 bases, with 4 bases between them. This CDR3 region has 11 residues.